This T cell receptor beta chain was recovered during a study of T cells in Graves' hyperthyroidism and ophthalmopathy. Findings and limits, study-wide: Most thyroid clonotypes that were expanded above 0.001 also turned up in blood. In validation, the model predicted ophthalmopathy. These predictions came a median around 5.9 months before onset.

Regions amplified from RNA transcripts were the TCR beta CDR3 regions. RT-PCR in the first round (using the HTBI primer set) targeted the TCR CDR3. TCRdb fed the multiplex PCR reads into MiXCR, producing one record per CDR3 protein. The table includes roughly 570,000 distinct CDR3 sequences, around 42% detected once. The diagnoses drew upon clinical symptoms, serum thyroxine and TRAb, thyroid ultrasound and orbital computed tomography. For this clonotype: What it binds is unknown. An end of the junction differs from the germline gene, which may be a read error.

The clonotype was recovered from a woman aged 18 to 35 with Graves' hyperthyroidism. Specimen: peripheral blood or thyroid tissue (not recorded which).

This chain's CDR3 is CASSEWGQANEKPFF. The CDR3 DNA reads as TGTGCCAGCAGTGAGTGGGGACAAGCGAATGAAAAACCGTTTTTT. The chain combines TRBV2 with TRBJ1-4, with D perhaps TRBD1 (6 bases). There are 15 residues in the CDR3. The germline V gene encodes CDR1 SNHLY and CDR2 FYNNEI. Full variable domain (rest looked up from reference TRBV2 and TRBJ1-4): EPEVTQTPSHQVTQMGQEVILRCVPISNHLYFYWYRQILGQKVEFLVSFYNNEISEKSEIFDDQFSVERPDGSNFTLKIRSTKLEDSAMYFCASSEWGQANEKPFFGSGTQLSVL.